One and the same sample provided the 30 T cell receptor beta chains below, sequenced in a study of metastatic and nonmetastatic thyroid tumors. No patient had received any treatment before thyroid surgery. MiXCR reprocessed the PCR reads for TCRdb. Of approximately 69,000 clones listed, approximately 15% are singletons. Sequencing was carried out using blood. The origin of the receptors is a male donor with papillary thyroid cancer or a benign thyroid nodule (not recorded which). Some clones in this sample may be carry-over from other donors' samples.

At least ten counts were recorded for this clone. The chain is built from TRBV6-1 and TRBJ1-1, with 8 bases that match TRBD1. The germline gives CDR1 MNHNS, CDR2 SASEGT. The CDR3 contains 14 residues. J gave up 4 bases and V 6 bases, and 7 bases lay outside the gene matches. The CDR3 is CASSLDRGGTEAFF. CDR3 DNA: TGTGCCAGCAGCCTAGACAGGGGTGGCACTGAAGCTTTCTTT.

Only a few counts were recorded for this clone. This may be a read error, as it is one base from a much larger clone. This rearrangement joins TRBV9 to TRBJ1-5, with 9 bases aligning to TRBD1. Germline V gene lookup returns CDR1 SGDLS and CDR2 YYNGEE. V lost 2 bases to trimming and J lost 5 bases; unmatched junction nucleotides: 2. CDR3 size: 14 residues. CDR3 bases: TGTGCCAGCAGCGTCGGGACAGGGTATCAGCCCCAGCATTTT. Translating it yields CASSVGTGYQPQHF.

This clone turned up a few times. This clone may be a read error of a much larger clone one base away. J is TRBJ1-1 and V is TRBV6-1; the D gene is possibly TRBD1 (6 bases). CDR1 and CDR2 (germline): MNHNS, SASEGT. CDR3 length equals 12 residues. The CDR3 nucleotides are TGTGCCAGCAACAGGGCGAAAACTGAGGCTTTCTTT. Translation gives CASNRAKTEAFF.

J is TRBJ2-1 and V is TRBV28; tentatively, D is TRBD2 (5 bases). The V gene's germline CDR1 is MDHEN and CDR2 SYDVKM. The CDR3 covers 18 residues. V lost 6 bases, J lost 1 base, and 22 bases lay in between. CDR3 sequence (DNA): TGTGCCAGCAGCTTTTTCGTGAGGGCCAGTGGGTCCTACAATGAGCAGTTCTTC. Translating it yields CASSFFVRASGSYNEQFF. The full variable domain, rest sourced from reference TRBV28 and TRBJ2-1, is DVKVTQSSRYLVKRTGEKVFLECVQDMDHENMFWYRQDPGLGLRLIYFSYDVKMKEKGDIPEGYSVSREKKERFSLILESASTNQTSMYLCASSFFVRASGSYNEQFFGPGTRLTVL.

By frequency in the sample, this clone is medium-sized. The V call is TRBV20-1, the J call TRBJ2-2, with 10 bases that match TRBD2. The germline V gene has CDR1 DFQATT and CDR2 SNEGSKA (reference sequence). The CDR3 loop spans 13 amino acids. Trimming cost V 7 bases and J 4 bases; bases outside gene matches: 3. The CDR3: CSVPSGSTGELFF. As DNA, the CDR3 is TGCAGTGTACCTAGCGGGAGCACCGGGGAGCTGTTTTTT.

Ten or more counts support this clone. V gene TRBV18 combines with J gene TRBJ1-1; D gene ambiguous. The CDR3 is 14 amino acids. Germline CDR1 and CDR2: KGHSH and LQKENI. Trimming removed 0 bases at V and 5 bases at J, with 10 bases between. The CDR3 reads CASSPPSQRTEAFF. The CDR3 DNA sequence: TGTGCCAGCTCACCACCGTCACAGAGGACTGAAGCTTTCTTT.

This chain uses TRBV5-1 with TRBJ2-3; 13 bases map to TRBD2. Germline lookup yields CDR1 SGHRS and CDR2 YFSETQ. The CDR3 has 15 amino acids. V gave up 4 bases and J gave up 9 bases; unmatched junction bases: 8. The CDR3 nucleotides read TGCGCCAGCAGCGCAACTAGCGGGAGGGTTGACACGCAGTATTTT. Translation: CASSATSGRVDTQYF.

This clone was detected a few times. V and J are TRBV6-1 and TRBJ1-1; weak D call: TRBD1 (5 bases). Germline V lookup: CDR1 MNHNS, CDR2 SASEGT. V lost 8 bases, J lost 5 bases, and 18 bases lay in between. The CDR3 extends over 14 amino acids. In DNA form, the CDR3 reads TGTGCCAGCTTCTTTGGGGGACTAGGTACTGAAGCTTTCTTT. Translating it yields CASFFGGLGTEAFF.

At least ten counts were recorded for this clone. The chain combines TRBV20-1 with TRBJ2-4; 7 bases are shared with TRBD2. V shed 6 bases, J shed 6 bases, and the junction held 8 bases outside the gene matches. CDR3 size: 13 residues. Germline-derived CDR1 and CDR2 are DFQATT and SNEGSKA (reference sequence). The CDR3 region is CSAGTIPSNIQYF. CDR3 DNA: TGCAGTGCCGGGACTATCCCGTCAAACATTCAGTACTTC.

In its sample, this clone was seen many times. The chain joins TRBV6-6 to TRBJ1-2, with unresolved D. In germline, CDR1 is MNHNY, CDR2 SVGAGI (reference sequence). The CDR3 consists of 14 residues. The ends were cut back, 1 base at V and 1 base at J, with 7 bases in the middle. This CDR3 is CASSYYGDNYGYTF. In DNA, the CDR3 is TGTGCCAGCAGTTACTACGGGGATAACTATGGCTACACCTTC.

This clone showed up just a few times. This chain links TRBV19 with TRBJ2-3; D is unclear. The length of the CDR3 is 14 residues. Trimming took 3 bases from V and 2 from J, leaving 9 bases between them. Germline V CDR1 and CDR2: LNHDA, SQIVND (reference sequence). The CDR3 coding sequence is TGTGCCAGTAGTATTGGGTGGGACACAGATACGCAGTATTTT. Protein sequence: CASSIGWDTDTQYF.

This clone was found many times. A much more abundant neighbour one base away suggests this may be a read error. As the CDR3 is not closed by the conserved phenylalanine or tryptophan, this likely results from a read error. This chain joins TRBV6-2 or TRBV6-3 and TRBJ2-7, with 7 bases lining up with TRBD1. With 6 bases clipped from V and 2 bases from J, the junction kept 10 bases outside the gene matches. Looked up from germline, CDR1 is MNHEY and CDR2 is SVGEGT. The CDR3 is 15 amino acids. The CDR3 region is CASSLPGQRAYEQYL. For the CDR3, the DNA is TGTGCCAGCAGCTTACCGGGACAGAGGGCCTACGAGCAGTACCTC.

This clone was counted ten times or more. The chain combines TRBV6-1 with TRBJ2-3, with 13 bases matching TRBD2. Unmatched junction bases numbered 3, after V lost 5 bases and J lost 4 bases. Per germline, CDR1 MNHNS and CDR2 SASEGT. The CDR3 runs 15 residues. The CDR3 nucleotides read TGTGCCAGCAGTTTGGGACTAGCGGGATCAGATACGCAGTATTTT. Protein sequence: CASSLGLAGSDTQYF.

This clone was detected ten times or more. This chain links TRBV19 with TRBJ1-1; D is uncertain. The V gene's germline CDR1 is LNHDA and CDR2 SQIVND (reference sequence). This CDR3 comprises 15 residues. The V end was cut by 2 bases, the J end by 3 bases, with 13 bases between. As DNA, the CDR3 is TGTGCCAGTAGTATAAAGGTTGCTGGGGACACTGAAGCTTTCTTT. Translating gives CASSIKVAGDTEAFF.

In the case of this clone: Germline and junction disagree at one end, which may indicate a read error. V is TRBV9 and J is TRBJ2-3, with D unclear. The CDR3 consists of 13 residues. CDR1 and CDR2 (germline): SGDLS, YYNGEE. The CDR3, as DNA: TGTGCCAGAAGCGTAAGGGCCACAGATACGCAGTATTTT. It yields the protein CARSVRATDTQYF. The full variable domain, completed using reference TRBV9 and TRBJ2-3, is DSGVTQTPKHLITATGQRVTLRCSPRSGDLSVYWYQQSLDQGLQFLIQYYNGEERAKGNILERFSAQQFPDLHSELNLSSLELGDSALYFCARSVRATDTQYFGPGTRLTVL.

This clone was counted at least ten times. This rearrangement joins TRBV7-3 to TRBJ2-7, with 9 bases that match TRBD2. The CDR3 is made up of 14 amino acids. Germline loops: CDR1 SGHTA, CDR2 FQGTGA. After removal of 5 bases from V and 5 bases from J, the junction contained 7 bases not matched to a gene. The CDR3 DNA follows: TGTGCCAGCAGCGCGGGACTAGCATCCGACGAGCAGTACTTC. Its protein product is CASSAGLASDEQYF.

This clone was seen more than once but under ten times. Possible read error: a much larger clone is one base away. This chain links TRBV15 with TRBJ1-4, with 7 bases matching TRBD1. The CDR3 consists of 17 residues. Germline assignment: CDR1 LNHNV and CDR2 YYDKDF (reference sequence). Germline trimming cut 2 bases from V and 6 bases from J; bases unmatched to any gene: 12. CDR3 DNA sequence: TGTGCCACCAGCAGACCAGGGACAGCCGACCTCGATGAAAAACTGTTTTTT. Its protein is CATSRPGTADLDEKLFF.

This clone has ten or more counts. J is TRBJ2-2 and V is TRBV6-1, with D tentatively TRBD2 (5 bases). Germline CDR1 is MNHNS and CDR2 is SASEGT. Trimming took off 7 bases at V and 6 bases at J, with 15 bases between the two ends. This CDR3 is 14 amino acids long. Here the CDR3 DNA reads TGTGCCAGCACCCATACTTCGGAGGCCGGGGAGCTGTTTTTT. The encoded protein is CASTHTSEAGELFF.

In its sample, this clone was seen many times. The J gene is TRBJ1-1, the V gene TRBV9, with 8 bases matching TRBD1. With 3 bases clipped from V and 0 bases from J, the junction kept 7 bases outside the gene matches. The CDR3 spans 16 residues. Germline V CDR1 and CDR2: SGDLS, YYNGEE. The CDR3 nucleotides read TGTGCCAGCAGCGCCGGACAGGGATTGATGAACACTGAAGCTTTCTTT. It translates to CASSAGQGLMNTEAFF. Filled out from reference TRBV9 and TRBJ1-1, the complete variable domain reads DSGVTQTPKHLITATGQRVTLRCSPRSGDLSVYWYQQSLDQGLQFLIQYYNGEERAKGNILERFSAQQFPDLHSELNLSSLELGDSALYFCASSAGQGLMNTEAFFGQGTRLTVV.

This rearrangement joins TRBV29-1 to TRBJ1-2; no definite D call. Per the germline V gene, CDR1 is SQVTM and CDR2 is ANQGSEA. V lost 6 bases and J lost 8, with 16 bases in between. This CDR3 contains 12 residues. The CDR3 protein is CSVPRAEGGYTF. CDR3 in DNA: TGCAGCGTCCCCCGGGCAGAAGGAGGCTACACCTTC. Supplemented by reference TRBV29-1 and TRBJ1-2, the full variable domain reads SAVISQKPSRDICQRGTSLTIQCQVDSQVTMMFWYRQQPGQSLTLIATANQGSEATYESGFVIDKFPISRPNLTFSTLTVSNMSPEDSSIYLCSVPRAEGGYTFGSGTRLTVV.

This clone was counted at least ten times. The chain joins TRBV20-1 to TRBJ2-7, with D possibly TRBD1 on 6 matching bases. The CDR3 runs 12 residues. Germline V gene lookup returns CDR1 DFQATT and CDR2 SNEGSKA (reference sequence). Trimming stripped 3 bases from V and 1 base from J, with 7 bases between. CDR3 amino acids: CSASGQSYEQYF. CDR3 bases: TGCAGTGCTAGCGGACAGTCCTACGAGCAGTACTTC.

This clone has ten or more counts. The chain is built from TRBV20-1 and TRBJ2-7; 8 bases agree with TRBD2. Unmatched junction bases numbered 10, after V lost 2 bases and J lost 7 bases. In germline, CDR1 is DFQATT, CDR2 SNEGSKA (reference sequence). This CDR3 has 14 residues. CDR3 sequence (DNA): TGCAGTGCTAGATTTTTGGACCCGGGGGGGGAGCAGTACTTC. Amino acid sequence: CSARFLDPGGEQYF.

J is TRBJ1-2 and V is TRBV30; D may be TRBD1 (6 bases). The V gene's germline CDR1 is GTSNPN and CDR2 SVGIG (reference sequence). Between the trimmed V and J ends, which lost 4 bases and 2 bases, there was a span of 17 bases. This CDR3 region has 15 residues. CDR3 residues: CAWTEGQGRNYGYTF. DNA for the CDR3: TGTGCCTGGACCGAGGGGCAGGGGAGAAACTATGGCTACACCTTC.

The CDR3 loop reads CASSFRDRAGAGQYF. In nucleotides, the CDR3 is TGTGCCAGCAGTTTCCGGGACAGGGCCGGTGCGGGCCAGTACTTC. The J gene is TRBJ2-5, the V gene TRBV28; the match to TRBD1 covers 9 bases. V was pared by 3 bases and J by 10 bases, with 12 bases of the junction left unmatched. The germline CDR1 and CDR2 sequences are MDHEN and SYDVKM. The CDR3 runs 15 residues.

This clone was seen ten or more times. The V and J genes are TRBV3-1 and TRBJ2-1, with D perhaps TRBD1 (6 bases). Germline CDR1 LGHDT, CDR2 YNNKEL (reference sequence). The V end was cut by 0 bases, the J end by 15 bases, with 12 bases between. CDR3 length: 12 amino acids. The CDR3 DNA is TGTGCCAGCAGCCAAGAAGATAGGGGGAGGTTCTTC. Its protein is CASSQEDRGRFF.

At least ten counts were recorded for this clone. The chain uses TRBV6-5 and TRBJ1-1; 9 bases are shared with TRBD1. CDR1 is MNHEY, CDR2 SVGAGI, per germline. V was clipped by 0 bases and J by 6 bases; unmatched bases: 8. The CDR3 contains 16 residues. DNA for the CDR3: TGTGCCAGCAGTTACTCGCCGGGACAGGGTGTTCCTGAAGCTTTCTTT. Translating it yields CASSYSPGQGVPEAFF.

This clone has ten or more counts. The chain recombines TRBV6-1 with TRBJ2-3; possibly TRBD1 or TRBD2 for D (6 bases each). With 8 bases removed from V and 4 bases from J, the gap between germline ends came to 16 bases. The V gene's germline CDR1 is MNHNS and CDR2 SASEGT. The CDR3 runs 14 residues. The CDR3 protein is CASSGTEGADTQYF. DNA for the CDR3: TGTGCCAGCTCCGGGACGGAGGGGGCAGATACGCAGTATTTT.

Concerning this clone itself: It may be a read error: a sequence one base away is much more abundant. Other DNA sequences in this sample translate to the same CDR3. The chain has TRBV11-2 and TRBJ2-5; D possibly corresponds to TRBD2 (6 bases). Trimming cost V 0 bases and J 5 bases, with 13 bases left between them. This CDR3 has 15 residues. Germline CDR1 and CDR2: SGHAT and FQNNGV. CDR3 DNA: TGTGCCAGCAGCTTAGACGGGGGTCGCTGGGAGACCCAGTACTTC. Amino acid sequence: CASSLDGGRWETQYF.

This clone has a count of ten or more. This chain links TRBV3-1 with TRBJ2-1; possibly TRBD2 for D (7 bases). Trimming took 4 bases from V and 9 from J, leaving 22 bases between them. CDR3 size: 16 residues. Per the germline V gene, CDR1 is LGHDT and CDR2 is YNNKEL (reference sequence). CDR3 in amino acids: CASSPGGGLTRGEQFF. The DNA of the CDR3 is TGTGCCAGCAGCCCCGGAGGGGGACTAACCCGCGGTGAGCAGTTCTTC.

J is TRBJ2-1 and V is TRBV7-3; 10 nucleotides align to TRBD2. V was pared by 4 bases and J by 14 bases, with 14 bases of the junction left unmatched. The length of the CDR3 is 15 residues. CDR1 is SGHTA, CDR2 FQGTGA, per germline. This CDR3 is CASSSPGLARDEKFF. The CDR3 nucleotides read TGTGCCAGCAGCTCACCGGGACTAGCGAGAGACGAGAAGTTCTTC.